The sequence of this TCR beta chain was determined in a study of spatial heterogeneity in lung cancer. The time point was: blood at routine non-recurrence follow-up after resection. In each case, whole RNA from tumor, nontumor lung or frozen PBMC was sequenced unsorted. This clonotype has a count of ten or more. Its cognate antigen is unknown. Every cDNA TCR molecule received its own unique molecular identifier. One entry per CDR3 protein results from TCRdb running MiXCR on the 5' RACE reads. The table records roughly 26,000 distinct CDR3 sequences, around 6% of them present only once. Study outcomes and limitations: Compared with follow-up, resection was when ubiquitous expanded tumor TCRs appeared in blood more.

This material consisted of PBMCs, taken at follow-up. This receptor was identified in a male donor with early-stage non-small cell lung cancer.

The CDR3 DNA is TGTGCCAGCAGACTGGGGGCTACCTACGAGCAGTACGTC. Protein sequence: CASRLGATYEQYV. The J gene is TRBJ2-7, the V gene TRBV27, with a possible D match to TRBD1 (6 bases). Germline V gives CDR1 MNHEY, CDR2 SMNVEV (reference sequence). The length of the CDR3 is 13 residues. The V end was cut by 6 bases, the J end by 2 bases, with 11 bases between.